The 7 T cell receptor beta chains below were found in one sample sequenced in a study of T-cell reconstitution after alpha-beta-depleted transplantation in children. Preparation of the TCRbeta library involved a method that used unique molecular identifiers. TCRdb passed the PCR reads through MiXCR, listing each CDR3 protein once. The table has roughly 400,000 distinct CDR3 sequences, 43% seen once; the top ten hold under 35%. The specimen was PBMCs, collected before TCRalphabeta/CD19-depleted stem cell transplant. These receptors all come from a girl aged 2 to 10 with aplastic anemia, due to receive a stem cell transplant.

This clonotype showed up just a few times. The J gene is TRBJ2-7, the V gene TRBV6-2 or TRBV6-3; 14 bases are shared with TRBD2. Germline V gene lookup returns CDR1 MNHEY and CDR2 SVGEGT. With V trimmed by 7 bases and J by 5 bases, 10 bases remained unmatched. The CDR3 spans 16 residues. CDR3 sequence: CASTFSLGLAGDEQYF. The CDR3 DNA follows: TGTGCCAGCACTTTCTCCTTGGGACTAGCGGGAGACGAGCAGTACTTC.

The chain couples TRBV15 to TRBJ2-3; no reliable D call. This CDR3 contains 16 residues. V lost 1 base and J 3 bases, leaving 14 bases between the germline ends. From germline, CDR1 is LNHNV and CDR2 YYDKDF (reference sequence). The CDR3 here is CATSRARVDGTDTQYF. Here the CDR3 DNA reads TGTGCCACCAGCAGAGCAAGGGTAGACGGGACAGATACGCAGTATTTT.

This rearrangement joins TRBV24-1 to TRBJ2-7; tentatively, D is TRBD1 (5 bases). Germline CDR1 KGHDR, CDR2 SFDVKD. The length of the CDR3 is 17 residues. V was trimmed by 0 bases and J by 5 bases, leaving 19 bases between them. CDR3 in amino acids: CATSDLRRGWRRNEQYF. In nucleotides, the CDR3 is TGTGCCACCAGTGATTTGCGAAGGGGTTGGCGGAGAAACGAGCAGTACTTC.

This clonotype was seen many times. V gene TRBV5-6 combines with J gene TRBJ2-3, with unresolved D. Between the trimmed V and J ends, which lost 1 base and 1 base, there was a span of 10 bases. Germline loops: CDR1 SGHDT, CDR2 YYEEEE. The CDR3 runs to 15 residues. The CDR3 loop is CASSLSLQGTDTQYF. The CDR3 DNA is TGTGCCAGCAGCTTGAGTCTTCAGGGCACAGATACGCAGTATTTT.

This clonotype was counted once. CDR3 DNA: TGTGCCAGCAGCTTGCGCTCCTTGCATGGGGACAATGAGCAGTTCTTC. Residues: CASSLRSLHGDNEQFF. This chain links TRBV5-5 with TRBJ2-1; D ambiguous. The V gene's germline CDR1 is SGHKS and CDR2 YYEKEE (reference sequence). The CDR3 has 16 residues. V gave up 1 base and J gave up 5 bases, with 16 bases separating them. Variable domain in full (rest from reference TRBV5-5 and TRBJ2-1): DAGVTQSPTHLIKTRGQQVTLRCSPISGHKSVSWYQQVLGQGPQFIFQYYEKEERGRGNFPDRFSARQFPNYSSELNVNALLLGDSALYLCASSLRSLHGDNEQFFGPGTRLTVL.

The chain links TRBV28 to TRBJ2-3; D not resolved. Trimming pared 4 bases from V and 6 bases from J, leaving 2 bases between. Germline-derived CDR1 and CDR2 are MDHEN and SYDVKM. The CDR3 runs to 10 residues. DNA of the CDR3: TGTGCCAGCAGTTATGATACGCAGTATTTT. Protein product: CASSYDTQYF.

This clonotype was detected only a few times. V gene TRBV20-1 combines with J gene TRBJ2-7; 13 positions match TRBD2. This CDR3 spans 13 amino acids. The V and J ends lost 6 bases and 7 bases, in that order; junction bases with no gene match: 6. Per the germline V gene, CDR1 is DFQATT and CDR2 is SNEGSKA (reference sequence). CDR3 bases: TGCAGTGCGCCCGGGACTAGCGGGACGGAGCAGTACTTC. This sequence encodes CSAPGTSGTEQYF.